A selection of T cell receptor beta chains follows, all from one sample in a study of blood T cell repertoires in COVID-19. This table comes from immunoSEQ multiplex PCR, and its TCRdb copy is limited to in-frame clones, with some not included. The sample includes 65,000 to 95,000 clones, around three quarters of them seen just once. Sequencing input: peripheral blood. These receptor sequences come from a middle-aged man with active or convalescent COVID-19. Each CDR3 is given with its conserved first and last residue. The D gene is left open where the match is weak. Clone sizes are given selectively: once, few, many, or a class where the clone is expanded.

clone_size	v_call	d_call	j_call	cdr3_nt	cdr3_aa
.	TRBV18	.	TRBJ2-7	TGTGCCAGCTCACCAAGGCAGGGTGAGAACGAGCAGTACTTC	CASSPRQGENEQYF
.	TRBV25-1	TRBD2	TRBJ2-1	TGTGCCAGCAGTGAACTGGGCGGGGGACCCTACAATGAGCAGTTCTTC	CASSELGGGPYNEQFF
.	TRBV18	TRBD1	TRBJ1-1	TGTGCCAGCTCACTGATGACAGGGTCGAACACTGAAGCTTTCTTT	CASSLMTGSNTEAFF
.	TRBV5-4	TRBD2	TRBJ2-5	TGTGCCAGCAGTATGGACCCTGCGGGGGGGCAAGAGACCCAGTACTTC	CASSMDPAGGQETQYF
few	TRBV7-2	TRBD1	TRBJ2-7	TGTGCCAGCAGCGTCGGGACAGGGTATTACGAGCAGTACTTC	CASSVGTGYYEQYF
.	TRBV4-3	TRBD2	TRBJ2-2	TGCGCCAGCAGCCAAGGGGCAGCGGGGGGCACCGGGGAGCTGTTTTTT	CASSQGAAGGTGELFF
.	TRBV5-5	TRBD1	TRBJ2-7	TGTGCCAGCAGCTTGGTTCCAGGGGGCTACGAGCAGTACTTC	CASSLVPGGYEQYF
.	TRBV7-9	.	TRBJ2-5	TGTGCCAGCAGCCCCGAACAGGGCGGCGGAGAGACCCAGTACTTC	CASSPEQGGGETQYF
once	TRBV29-1	.	TRBJ2-6	TGCAGCGTTACCTCAGGGTCGGGGGCCAACGTCCTGACTTTC	CSVTSGSGANVLTF
.	TRBV29-1	TRBD2	TRBJ2-5	TGCAGCGTACAGCAGGGAGGGAATCAAGAGACCCAGTACTTC	CSVQQGGNQETQYF
.	TRBV30	.	TRBJ2-7	TGTGCCTGGACCAGGGGCTACTCCTACGAGCAGTACTTC	CAWTRGYSYEQYF
few	TRBV5-1	TRBD1	TRBJ1-1	TGCGCCAGCAGCCAGGGGGACACTGAAGCTTTCTTT	CASSQGDTEAFF
.	TRBV6-5	TRBD1	TRBJ1-2	TGTGCCAGCAGGTCCACAGGGGGCACCTATGGCTACACCTTC	CASRSTGGTYGYTF
.	TRBV7-8	TRBD1	TRBJ2-4	TGTGCCAGCAGCATGGACAGGGCCAACATTCAGTACTTC	CASSMDRANIQYF
once	TRBV7-9	.	TRBJ1-2	TGTGCCAGCAGCTTTGTCGGGGGTGGCTATGGCTACACCTTC	CASSFVGGGYGYTF
once	TRBV19	.	TRBJ1-1	TGTGCCAGTAGTACTGGGCTGAACACTGAAGCTTTCTTT	CASSTGLNTEAFF
.	TRBV19	TRBD2	TRBJ2-3	TGTGCCAGTAGTATCCTTCCGGGGGGGCGGGTAGATACGCAGTATTTT	CASSILPGGRVDTQYF
.	TRBV6-5	.	TRBJ2-5	TGTGCCAGCAGTTACTCTAGACAGACTCAAGAGACCCAGTACTTC	CASSYSRQTQETQYF
.	TRBV4-3	TRBD2	TRBJ2-1	TGCGCCAGCAGCCCGGAAGGGGAAGGGGCTAGCGGGAAACATGAGCAGTTCTTC	CASSPEGEGASGKHEQFF
few	TRBV7-8	TRBD2	TRBJ2-1	TGTGCCAGCAGCCTCGCTAGCGGGGGGACGCACAATGAGCAGTTCTTC	CASSLASGGTHNEQFF
.	TRBV20-1	.	TRBJ2-7	TGCAGTGCTAGTGGGGAACCTACTAGCTACGAGCAGTACTTC	CSASGEPTSYEQYF
.	TRBV6-5	TRBD1	TRBJ2-7	TGTGCCAGCAGTTCCGGGACAGGGGGCTACGAGCAGTACTTC	CASSSGTGGYEQYF
.	TRBV21-1	.	TRBJ2-7	TGTGCCAGCAGCAAAGGAATTTTGGGGACACCGTCCTACGAGCAGTACTTC	CASSKGILGTPSYEQYF
.	TRBV10-3	.	TRBJ2-7	TGTGCCATCAGGAATACAGGGAGCTACGAGCAGTACTTC	CAIRNTGSYEQYF
few	TRBV6-2/TRBV6-3	TRBD2	TRBJ2-7	TGTGCCAGCAGTTATTCTTCAGGGACTAGAAACTACGAGCAGTACTTC	CASSYSSGTRNYEQYF
few	TRBV6-5	.	TRBJ1-3	TGTGCCAGCAGCTTGGGGGGAGCGGTATATTTT	CASSLGGAVYF
.	TRBV2	TRBD2	TRBJ2-3	TGTGCCAGCAGTACCGGGACTAGCGGGGGGAGCACAGATACGCAGTATTTT	CASSTGTSGGSTDTQYF
.	TRBV6-4	.	TRBJ2-3	TGTGCCAGCAGCGAAGAGCTAGAGACGCAGTATTTT	CASSEELETQYF
many	TRBV11-2	.	TRBJ2-7	TGTGCCAGCAGCTTAGGGGGAAGCGGTGGGGTCTACGAGCAGTACTTC	CASSLGGSGGVYEQYF
.	TRBV19	.	TRBJ1-2	TGTGCCAGTAGTGTAACAGGGAACTATGGCTACACCTTC	CASSVTGNYGYTF
.	TRBV5-6	TRBD2	TRBJ2-3	TGTGCCAGCAGCTTGGCACTAGCGGGGGAGGTAGATACGCAGTATTTT	CASSLALAGEVDTQYF
.	TRBV5-1	.	TRBJ1-1	TGCGCCAGCAGCTTGGCGGGGGGTTTGGTTACTGAAGCTTTCTTT	CASSLAGGLVTEAFF
.	TRBV6-6	.	TRBJ1-5	TGTGCCAGCAGGCTAGATAGCAATCAGCCCCAGCATTTT	CASRLDSNQPQHF
.	TRBV29-1	TRBD1	TRBJ1-3	TGCAGCGTCCTTTGGACAGGCCGGGGCGGAAACACCATATATTTT	CSVLWTGRGGNTIYF
.	TRBV2	.	TRBJ1-1	TGTGCCAGCAGTGAAGCGCGTGAAGAAGCTTTCTTT	CASSEAREEAFF
once	TRBV7-2	.	TRBJ2-1	TGTGCCAGCAGCTTAGCGCTGACGGAGTACAATGAGCAGTTCTTC	CASSLALTEYNEQFF
.	TRBV6-5	TRBD1	TRBJ1-4	TGTGCCAGCAGTTACCAGGCTCGGCAGGGGGGCGAAAAACTGTTTTTT	CASSYQARQGGEKLFF
.	TRBV7-3	.	TRBJ2-3	TGTGCCAGCAGCCCGGGGCCTAGGACAGCTAGCACAGATACGCAGTATTTT	CASSPGPRTASTDTQYF
.	TRBV6-5	TRBD1	TRBJ1-2	TGTGCCAGCAGTATGGAGGGGGCCGCCTCGGGCTACACCTTC	CASSMEGAASGYTF
.	TRBV5-1	TRBD1	TRBJ2-7	TGCGCCAGCAGCTTCGGACAGGGGGGCCTCGAGCAGTACTTC	CASSFGQGGLEQYF
.	TRBV5-1	.	TRBJ2-3	TGCGCCAGCAGCTTGGTCCCACAGACGACAGATACGCAGTATTTT	CASSLVPQTTDTQYF
.	TRBV7-2	.	TRBJ1-1	TGTGCCAGCAGCTCGCAACAGGGAACTGAAGCTTTCTTT	CASSSQQGTEAFF
.	TRBV7-2	.	TRBJ2-1	TGTGCCAGCAGCTTAGATCGAGCGGCGTACAATGAGCAGTTCTTC	CASSLDRAAYNEQFF
.	TRBV10-3	TRBD1	TRBJ2-5	TGTGCCATCAGCGATACAGGGGGCGTAGAGACCCAGTACTTC	CAISDTGGVETQYF
.	TRBV5-4	TRBD1	TRBJ2-6	TGTGCCTGGGGGCCCCGGACAGGAGCCTCTGGGGCCAACGTCCTGACTTTC	CAWGPRTGASGANVLTF
few	TRBV29-1	.	TRBJ2-2	TGCAGCGTACCCGAGTGGAACACCGGGGAGCTGTTTTTT	CSVPEWNTGELFF
few	TRBV7-8	.	TRBJ1-2	TGTGCCAGCAGCTTAGACTGGGGCAGGAACAACTATGGCTACACCTTC	CASSLDWGRNNYGYTF
.	TRBV7-2	.	TRBJ2-1	TGTGCCAGCAGCTTAGATATGTATTACAATGAGCAGTTCTTC	CASSLDMYYNEQFF
.	TRBV6-4	TRBD1	TRBJ2-3	TGTGCCAGCAGCCCGGGACAGGGGGCAAATACGCAGTATTTT	CASSPGQGANTQYF
.	TRBV25-1	.	TRBJ2-7	TGTGCCGCCCTGAGGAGGGCAGCTTCCTCCTACGAGCAGTACTTC	CAALRRAASSYEQYF
.	TRBV29-1	.	TRBJ1-2	TGCAGCGTTGAATACGGGAGGAGCTATGGCTACACCTTC	CSVEYGRSYGYTF
.	TRBV5-1	.	TRBJ2-1	TGCGCCAGCAGCCTTACTAGTGGAGCCCACAATGAGCAGTTCTTC	CASSLTSGAHNEQFF
.	TRBV10-3	TRBD2	TRBJ2-3	TGTGCCATCAGCCGACTAGCATATGGAGATACGCAGTATTTT	CAISRLAYGDTQYF
.	TRBV4-3	.	TRBJ2-3	TGCGCCAGCAGCCAATCTTGGGGCCTAGCGAGGGGAGATACGCAGTATTTT	CASSQSWGLARGDTQYF
.	TRBV5-4	.	TRBJ1-1	TGTGCCAGCAGCCAAAGCGCTGGTGAAGCTTTCTTT	CASSQSAGEAFF
.	TRBV18	.	TRBJ1-2	TGTGCCAGCTCACCAACGCAGGGATGGGATGGTGGCTACACCTTC	CASSPTQGWDGGYTF
few	TRBV7-2	.	TRBJ2-7	TGTGCCAGCAGCTTCGACGCGGGGCAGGGCTACGAGCAGTACTTC	CASSFDAGQGYEQYF
.	TRBV7-6	TRBD2	TRBJ2-3	TGTGCCAGCAGCCAACGGGAGCGGGGGGGCCCCCCAGATACGCAGTATTTT	CASSQRERGGPPDTQYF
.	TRBV5-1	TRBD1	TRBJ1-1	TGCGCCAGCAGCCACAGACAGGGACTGTACACTGAAGCTTTCTTT	CASSHRQGLYTEAFF